This TCR beta chain was found in a study of identical twins. Via MiXCR, TCRdb re-called the 5' RACE reads, giving one row per CDR3 protein. The sample records 250,000 or so distinct CDR3 sequences, roughly 13% being singletons. This clonotype was observed a few times. Its matching antigen is unknown. Germline assignment: CDR1 ENHRY and CDR2 SYGVKD. V shed 8 bases and J 4 bases; nucleotides not matched to a gene: 4. The CDR3 is 13 residues long. Regarding the study as a whole: The degree of excess twin sharing was weaker in beta out-of-frame sequences.

The sample was also linked to a second study, of yellow fever vaccine responses in identical twins.

J is TRBJ2-7 and V is TRBV10-3; 11 bases agree with TRBD1. The sample comprised memory (CD45RO+) T cells sorted from blood. The clonotype originates from a woman between 18 and 29 years old in good health. This CDR3 reads CAIGQGAAYEQYF. CDR3 DNA: TGTGCCATCGGACAGGGGGCAGCTTACGAGCAGTACTTC.